What follows is one T cell receptor (beta chain) and its context. Its antigen is not yet known. No clone much larger than this one lies a single base away; base qualities are absent. The sample originates from a study of blood T cells in healthy people across ages (dated by TCRdb to about 2015). With respect to the entire study: In model experiments, template switching captured roughly one uniquely barcoded TCR beta cDNA molecule for every two T cells. Age-related changes in TCR beta repertoire diversity were measured in the study by deep sequencing normalized with unique cDNA molecular identifiers. The donors were split into four age groups: young (average about 15 years), middle-aged (around 40), aged (about 56) and long-lived (approximately 80). Two additional independent replicas of 1 million unique cDNA reads from the same blood draw were analyzed for two donors (one aged 18 to 30 and one aged 80 or older). The investigation overall reported the following: There was a strong correlation between observed TCR beta diversity and the percentage of naive T cells measured by flow cytometry. Compared with the aged group, the long-lived group had more naive CD4+ T cells, fewer expanded clones and increased TCR diversity, suggesting age selection. Because the CMV infection status of the donors was unknown, age-related changes in expanded clonotypes may potentially have been confounded. Estimates of total diversity from one million sequenced T cells were regarded as lower bounds and underestimates. Because profiling used bulk unsorted PBMCs, naive and antigen-experienced compartments could not be compared conclusively. As age increased, observed TCR beta diversity per million T cells dropped in a roughly linear way, and a significant reduction was already evident by age roughly 40.

Systemically healthy Caucasian individuals from Russia, 39 in total and aged roughly 6 to 95 years, were included as donors. Around 10 milliliters of peripheral blood were drawn from each donor into EDTA-treated Vacutainer tubes. Ficoll-Paque density-gradient centrifugation was used to isolate PBMCs, with at least 6 million obtained per sample. Total RNA, at least 6 micrograms per sample, was extracted from PBMCs with Trizol reagent. For every donor, an aliquot of PBMCs went through flow cytometry to measure the percentages of naive CD45RAhigh/CD27high T cells. Library creation used 5' RACE. For sequencing, an Illumina HiSeq 2500 was employed. A second PCR of 7 to 11 cycles was performed with a sample-barcoded 5' primer and a J-beta primer mix. A unique molecular identifier was introduced onto each TCR beta cDNA molecule by a template-switch 5' adaptor carrying 12 random nucleotides. Each sample yielded at least 3 million CDR3-containing paired-end reads. First-strand cDNA was synthesized from all RNA with the Mint cDNA synthesis kit, primed by a TRBC-specific oligonucleotide. After uracil-DNA glycosylase treatment, a first 18-cycle PCR used universal primers M1SS and BC2_uni_R on all cDNA. As for the original processing: For normalization, 1 million high-quality reads, each with a distinct molecular identifier, were randomly selected from each sample. Instead of being binned into consensus sequences, reads that shared molecular identifiers were thrown out. MiTCR, with a Q25 quality threshold and the strictest error-elimination algorithm, was used for CDR3 identification, clonotype clustering and error correction. Lower-bound total TCR beta diversity was estimated with a nonparametric unseen species model using Euler transformation. Clones were called with MiXCR by TCRdb after fastp trimmed the public reads at Q25, and only in-frame beta chains were retained. Rows matching on CDR3 protein sequence are summarized as one entry with the most common DNA and genes. None of the V and J calls come from the authors' own analysis; TCRdb made them. The sample yields 800,000 to 950,000 distinct CDR3 sequences; almost 30% were counted once. Approximately 10% of the sample comes from the top ten.

From the cysteine up to the phenylalanine, the CDR3 has a length of 14 residues. Of all the DNA, just the CDR3 is kept, 42 bases in frame from base 1. CDR1 MDHEN and CDR2 SYDVKM are derived from the germline V gene. V and J are trimmed by 2 bases and 2 bases, and the gene matches miss 3 bases of the junction. The same sample was also studied in work on T cells of mothers and their children. Taken from the second paper: The donors were nine systemically healthy Caucasian individuals, made up of three mothers and their six children. cDNA synthesis consumed the entire amount of extracted RNA, loaded at around 1.5 ug RNA in each 15 ul reaction. In the second PCR, the M1S primer added sample barcodes and 2-4 random nucleotides. More than 8.5 million TCR beta CDR3 reads were obtained from each mother, and about 3 million reads were obtained from each child. Thymic selection similarly shapes TCR recombination output in related and unrelated pairs, with minor effect from inherited differences. Normalized repertoire overlap in related mother-child pairs was always slightly higher than in unrelated mother-child pairs, but the difference was never significant. With a sensitivity of approximately 100 clones per million clonotypes, no persistent microchimeric T cell clones were detected. The study used deep NGS to compare TCR beta repertoires of mothers and children, seeking features distinguishing related mother-child pairs from unrelated individuals. The mean age was roughly 44 +/- 4 years for the mothers and around 10 +/- 4 years for the children. After adapters were ligated using NEBNext reagents, the libraries underwent 100+100 nt paired-end sequencing on an Illumina HiSeq 2000. To avoid cross-contamination, the mother libraries and the child libraries were prepared a month apart and sequenced in separate runs. Each donor had between about 500,000 and 2,100,000 distinct TCR beta clonotypes identified. Naive TCR beta clonotypes were estimated from low-frequency clonotypes matched to each donor's FACS-determined naive share, without sorting.

This sequence uses TRBV28 and TRBJ2-7, with 7 bases in between that match TRBD2. The specimen sequenced was blood. The source is a woman between 35 and 50 years old in good health. The CDR3 is CASSLLAAAYEQYF. The nucleotide sequence reads TGTGCCAGCAGTTTACTAGCGGCGGCCTACGAGCAGTACTTC.